This TCR beta chain was documented in a study of CD8 T cells in Susac syndrome. Germline V gene data show CDR1 as SGHDN and CDR2 as FVKESK. The CDR3 consists of 15 residues. The junction had 3 bases not matched to a gene; V was cut back by 1 base and J by 2 bases. With random hexamers, 0.5 to 1 ug RNA was reverse transcribed. TCRdb passed the immunoSEQ multiplex PCR reads through MiXCR, listing each CDR3 protein once. The sample records approximately 190,000 distinct CDR3 sequences, approximately 96% being singletons. The receptor was derived from a human donor with Susac syndrome. The rearrangement uses TRBV14 and TRBJ2-7, with 9 bases fitting TRBD2. Sequencing was done on a sample of CD4+ T cells from PBMCs. The CDR3 loop reads CASSQGGGAAYEQYF. CDR3 DNA sequence: TGTGCCAGCAGCCAAGGCGGGGGGGCGGCCTACGAGCAGTACTTC.